Presented here are 5 T cell receptor beta chains from one specimen sequenced in a study of spatial heterogeneity in lung cancer. TCRdb fed the 5' RACE reads into MiXCR, producing one record per CDR3 protein. The sample includes 60,000 to 85,000 distinct CDR3 sequences, approximately 9% of them seen just once. The time point here: blood at routine non-recurrence follow-up after resection. The sequencing used PBMCs, collected at follow-up. The receptor set was obtained from a female donor with early-stage non-small cell lung cancer.

This clonotype has ten or more counts. The rearrangement uses TRBV5-1 and TRBJ1-5; 7 positions agree with TRBD1. The CDR3 consists of 15 residues. Per germline, CDR1 SGHRS and CDR2 YFSETQ. The ends lost 4 bases at V and 0 bases at J; junction bases unmatched: 4. In DNA form, the CDR3 reads TGCGCCAGCAGCCCACAGGGGCATAGCAATCAGCCCCAGCATTTT. Its translation is CASSPQGHSNQPQHF. Using reference TRBV5-1 and TRBJ1-5 for the parts outside the CDR3, the full variable domain is KAGVTQTPRYLIKTRGQQVTLSCSPISGHRSVSWYQQTPGQGLQFLFEYFSETQRNKGNFPGRFSGRQFSNSRSEMNVSTLELGDSALYLCASSPQGHSNQPQHFGDGTRLSIL.

The sample holds a few counts of this clonotype. V is TRBV2 and J is TRBJ2-7; 8 bases align to TRBD1. This CDR3 contains 13 residues. V was clipped by 7 bases and J by 6 bases; unmatched bases: 8. CDR1 and CDR2 from the germline V gene are SNHLY and FYNNEI. The CDR3 DNA follows: TGTGCCAGCAACCAGGACAGGGTCAGCGAGCAGTACTTC. This sequence encodes CASNQDRVSEQYF.

Many counts were recorded for this clonotype. This chain joins TRBV3-1 and TRBJ2-3; either TRBD1 or TRBD2 may fit D (6 bases each). The V end lost 0 bases, the J end lost 1 base, and 11 bases lay between the germline ends. This CDR3 is built from 16 residues. Germline V gene sequence: CDR1 LGHDT, CDR2 YNNKEL (reference sequence). This CDR3 is CASSQDPGEGTDTQYF. DNA of the CDR3: TGTGCCAGCAGCCAAGATCCAGGGGAGGGCACAGATACGCAGTATTTT.

This clonotype came up many times. The rearrangement links TRBV27 to TRBJ2-7; possibly TRBD1 or TRBD2 for D (5 bases each). The CDR3 length is 15 residues. V lost 6 bases and J lost 0, with 15 bases in between. Germline CDR1 MNHEY, CDR2 SMNVEV (reference sequence). The CDR3 region has the DNA TGTGCCAGCAGATTAGGGACGCTGAGCTCCTACGAGCAGTACTTC. As protein: CASRLGTLSSYEQYF.

This clonotype was recorded many times. The V gene is TRBV28, the J gene TRBJ2-3; D is undetermined. Per germline, CDR1 MDHEN and CDR2 SYDVKM. Between the trimmed V and J ends, which lost 5 bases and 1 base, there was a span of 7 bases. CDR3 size: 13 residues. In DNA form, the CDR3 reads TGTGCCAGCAGTACCTCGGGCACAGATACGCAGTATTTT. Its translation is CASSTSGTDTQYF.